This record concerns one T cell receptor (beta chain) sequence. Its antigen is not identified. The entry originates in a study of cytomegalovirus exposure and HLA in healthy donors. Overall study context: A prior analysis found 90 million to 120 million unique TCR beta sequences from approximately 190 million T cells. Whole-study results and caveats: Segments of the TCR beta V type were, in most cases, productive about 90% or about 30% of the time in an earlier analysis. When analyzed later, the rates of TCR association showed variation by HLA locus, with DRB1 the most and HLA-C the fewest. It was reported that TCR beta sequences correctly inferred the HLA-A and HLA-B alleles for most subjects.

V lost 3 bases, J lost 4 bases, and 2 bases stayed unmatched. Germline-derived CDR1 and CDR2 are MNHEY and SMNVEV (reference sequence). The CDR3 consists of 13 residues. Amplification used 60 Vbeta primers and 13 Jbeta primers. TCRdb keeps only in-frame clones here, not all; method: immunoSEQ multiplex PCR. Counted here are tens of thousands of clones, 60% to 80% occurring once; the ten biggest clones make up about 12%. This TCR was recovered from a woman in her 40s in good health and CMV-seropositive. The chain uses TRBV27 and TRBJ1-1, with TRBD1 identical over 7 bases. Material for sequencing was PBMCs. CDR3 coding DNA: TGTGCCAGCAGTTTGGGACAGTTCACTGAAGCTTTCTTT. It codes for CASSLGQFTEAFF.